A selection of T cell receptor beta chains follows, all from one sample in a study of patients and donors after allogeneic stem cell transplantation. TCRdb fed the RT-PCR reads into MiXCR, producing one record per CDR3 protein. The sample consists of about a million distinct CDR3 sequences, roughly 18% of them appearing once. Sequences were obtained from blood, either unsorted or a sorted T cell fraction (not recorded which). The source of these receptors is a human donor who was either an allogeneic HSCT recipient or a stem cell or donor lymphocyte infusion donor (not recorded which). It is not recorded whose cells these are; they may come from a transplant donor. Each CDR3 is given with its conserved first and last residue.

J gene: TRBJ2-7
CDR3 length: 14
V gene: TRBV12-3/TRBV12-4
CDR3 protein: CASSIDRVLSEQYF

J gene: TRBJ1-5
CDR3 length: 12
V gene: TRBV7-9
CDR3 protein: CASSPGGEPQHF

J gene: TRBJ1-5
CDR3 length: 14
V gene: TRBV10-3
CDR3 protein: CAISSTGVNQPQHF

J gene: TRBJ1-1
CDR3 length: 13
V gene: TRBV27
CDR3 protein: CASSLGYWGEAFF

J gene: TRBJ2-3
CDR3 length: 15
V gene: TRBV7-9
CDR3 protein: CASSLSLARTDTQYF

J gene: TRBJ2-7
CDR3 length: 14
V gene: TRBV5-4
CDR3 protein: CASSPARGLYEQYF

J gene: TRBJ2-2
CDR3 length: 17
V gene: TRBV5-6
CDR3 protein: CASSLQIGGRSTGELFF

J gene: TRBJ2-2
CDR3 length: 16
V gene: TRBV7-3
CDR3 protein: CASSLTLGTGAGELFF

J gene: TRBJ2-1
CDR3 length: 19
V gene: TRBV5-1
CDR3 protein: CASSLKWGLAGRPYNEQFF

J gene: TRBJ2-5
CDR3 length: 16
V gene: TRBV7-2
CDR3 protein: CASSLEVGYTPETQYF

J gene: TRBJ2-7
CDR3 length: 13
V gene: TRBV20-1
CDR3 protein: CSAQAGQNYEQYF

J gene: TRBJ2-7
CDR3 length: 14
V gene: TRBV20-1
CDR3 protein: CSARDDHDGYEQYF

J gene: TRBJ1-3
CDR3 length: 16
V gene: TRBV12-3/TRBV12-4
CDR3 protein: CASSLHGGYSGNTIYF

J gene: TRBJ1-6
CDR3 length: 14
V gene: TRBV27
CDR3 protein: CASSFKTGGSPLHF

J gene: TRBJ2-7
CDR3 length: 13
V gene: TRBV2
CDR3 protein: CASSEYVTGEQYF

J gene: TRBJ1-1
CDR3 length: 12
V gene: TRBV29-1
CDR3 protein: CSVDIGGTEAFF

J gene: TRBJ2-2
CDR3 length: 15
V gene: TRBV5-1
CDR3 protein: CASSGTGWNTGELFF

J gene: TRBJ1-1
CDR3 length: 14
V gene: TRBV12-3/TRBV12-4
CDR3 protein: CASSLKGDGAEAFF

J gene: TRBJ1-2
CDR3 length: 17
V gene: TRBV10-3
CDR3 protein: CAISESRTAGSNYGYTF

J gene: TRBJ2-7
CDR3 length: 17
V gene: TRBV7-2
CDR3 protein: CASSQRAGLATSYEQYF

J gene: TRBJ2-7
CDR3 length: 13
V gene: TRBV12-3/TRBV12-4
CDR3 protein: CASSFGTGVEQYF

J gene: TRBJ2-1
CDR3 length: 15
V gene: TRBV6-1
CDR3 protein: CASSIGRASYNEQFF

J gene: TRBJ2-7
CDR3 length: 18
V gene: TRBV18
CDR3 protein: CASSPGGMGQGPTYEQYF

J gene: TRBJ2-5
CDR3 length: 16
V gene: TRBV4-3
CDR3 protein: CASSQDRSRKVETQYF

J gene: TRBJ1-6
CDR3 length: 14
V gene: TRBV15
CDR3 protein: CATSREGDNSPLHF

J gene: TRBJ2-3
CDR3 length: 15
V gene: TRBV15
CDR3 protein: CATSRGNLQGSTQYF

J gene: TRBJ2-7
CDR3 length: 15
V gene: TRBV20-1
CDR3 protein: CSATGTSGRAHEQYF

J gene: TRBJ2-7
CDR3 length: 16
V gene: TRBV4-1
CDR3 protein: CASSHVIRDGSYEQYF

J gene: TRBJ2-3
CDR3 length: 16
V gene: TRBV3-1
CDR3 protein: CASSQVSRISTDTQYF

J gene: TRBJ2-7
CDR3 length: 14
V gene: TRBV5-1
CDR3 protein: CASSFEYPSYEQYF

J gene: TRBJ2-1
CDR3 length: 15
V gene: TRBV15
CDR3 protein: CATSRDGTRWNEQFF

J gene: TRBJ2-2
CDR3 length: 15
V gene: TRBV6-5
CDR3 protein: CASSYSRDGTGELFF

J gene: TRBJ1-1
CDR3 length: 15
V gene: TRBV14
CDR3 protein: CASSPAPDSFVEAFF

J gene: TRBJ2-3
CDR3 length: 17
V gene: TRBV6-2/TRBV6-3
CDR3 protein: CASSYSNSGGVTDTQYF

J gene: TRBJ2-1
CDR3 length: 14
V gene: TRBV20-1
CDR3 protein: CSARALAEYNEQFF

J gene: TRBJ2-1
CDR3 length: 16
V gene: TRBV5-1
CDR3 protein: CASSLQASGGAEEQFF

J gene: TRBJ2-5
CDR3 length: 14
V gene: TRBV20-1
CDR3 protein: CSARVPASQETQYF

J gene: TRBJ1-5
CDR3 length: 12
V gene: TRBV6-1
CDR3 protein: CASSHLGQPQHF

J gene: TRBJ2-1
CDR3 length: 15
V gene: TRBV24-1
CDR3 protein: CATSDLNRGRNEQFF

J gene: TRBJ2-4
CDR3 length: 16
V gene: TRBV20-1
CDR3 protein: CSASGSGGAPKNIQYF

J gene: TRBJ1-2
CDR3 length: 14
V gene: TRBV12-3/TRBV12-4
CDR3 protein: CASSLLGQGNGYTF

J gene: TRBJ1-1
CDR3 length: 13
V gene: TRBV6-1
CDR3 protein: CASRKGGNTEAFF

J gene: TRBJ2-7
CDR3 length: 14
V gene: TRBV5-6
CDR3 protein: CASSLRDSWGEQYF

J gene: TRBJ1-2
CDR3 length: 16
V gene: TRBV4-3
CDR3 protein: CASSPESGQGFSGYTF

J gene: TRBJ2-1
CDR3 length: 14
V gene: TRBV24-1
CDR3 protein: CATSDLPTGNEQFF

J gene: TRBJ2-2
CDR3 length: 19
V gene: TRBV5-1
CDR3 protein: CASTLTPLTGATNTGELFF

J gene: TRBJ2-3
CDR3 length: 15
V gene: TRBV12-3/TRBV12-4
CDR3 protein: CASSLIAGGTDTQYF

J gene: TRBJ2-4
CDR3 length: 14
V gene: TRBV15
CDR3 protein: CATSIDRPQNIQYF